This entry lists 32 T cell receptor beta chains sequenced from one sample in a study of identical twins (dated by TCRdb to about 2016). To prepare the library, 5' RACE was applied. Sequencer: Illumina HiSeq 2000. In TCRdb, the public reads were trimmed at Q25 with fastp and aligned with MiXCR, with productive beta chains retained. Each CDR3 protein gets just one entry, which takes the most common genes and DNA from the rows behind it. The sample includes approximately 240,000 distinct CDR3 sequences, with over 12% observed a single time. In total, the top ten clones hold around 9.5% of the sample. The sample consisted of memory (CD45RO+) T cells sorted from blood. Taken with the paper, the label for cell subset or site translates to: CD45RO+ enriched T cells. These receptor sequences come from a woman aged 18-29 years in good health.

The CDR3 loop reads CASSKQGATDTQYF. In DNA form, the CDR3 reads TGTGCCAGCAGTAAACAGGGGGCGACAGATACGCAGTATTTT. The chain has TRBV7-3 and TRBJ2-3; 9 positions agree with TRBD1. Trimming took 6 bases from V and 3 from J; bases not matched to a gene: 4. The CDR3 sequence is 14 residues long. Germline loops: CDR1 SGHTA, CDR2 FQGTGA.

This clonotype has a count of ten or more. This rearrangement joins TRBV7-9 to TRBJ2-3; 8 nucleotides match TRBD2. The germline CDR1 and CDR2 sequences are SEHNR and FQNEAQ (reference sequence). The CDR3 has 14 residues. With V trimmed by 5 bases and J by 6 bases, 7 bases remained unmatched. The CDR3 nucleotides are TGTGCCAGCAGCCCCGGGACTAGTGCCGATACGCAGTATTTT. This encodes CASSPGTSADTQYF.

This clonotype was counted between two and nine times. This rearrangement joins TRBV12-5 to TRBJ2-3; 9 bases are shared with TRBD2. This CDR3 spans 20 amino acids. The V and J ends lost 0 bases and 1 base, in that order; junction bases with no gene match: 14. Germline V gene sequence: CDR1 LGHNT, CDR2 FRNRAP. The CDR3 protein is CASGLVPSSGGNPRTDTQYF. In nucleotides, the CDR3 is TGTGCTAGTGGTTTGGTACCTAGTAGCGGGGGAAATCCACGCACAGATACGCAGTATTTT.

This clonotype showed up just a few times. This chain links TRBV30 with TRBJ2-2; D uncertain. Looked up from germline, CDR1 is GTSNPN and CDR2 is SVGIG (reference sequence). Trimming left V 2 bases short and J 4 bases short, with 8 bases between. The CDR3 sequence is 13 residues long. CDR3 loop: CAWSPTSTGELFF. For the CDR3, the DNA is TGTGCCTGGAGTCCGACCTCCACCGGGGAGCTGTTTTTT.

The rearrangement links TRBV10-3 to TRBJ2-7; D might be TRBD1 or TRBD2, each matching 5 bases. V was cut by 6 bases and J by 5 bases, with 11 bases left in between. The germline V gene encodes CDR1 ENHRY and CDR2 SYGVKD. This CDR3 spans 12 amino acids. The CDR3, as DNA: TGTGCCATCAGCCGGGACGAAAACGAGCAGTACTTC. Residues: CAISRDENEQYF.

This clonotype was seen a few times. The V call is TRBV11-3, the J call TRBJ2-7; D not certain. Looked up from germline, CDR1 is SGHNT and CDR2 is YENEEA. V lost 0 bases, J lost 1 base, and 7 bases lay in between. The CDR3 covers 14 residues. DNA of the CDR3: TGTGCCAGCAGCTTAGAAAGCCAGTCCTACGAGCAGTACTTC. Translation: CASSLESQSYEQYF.

This clonotype showed up just a few times. The V call is TRBV3-1, the J call TRBJ1-1, with a weak D call TRBD1 (5 bases). The germline gives CDR1 LGHDT, CDR2 YNNKEL (reference sequence). Between the trimmed V and J ends, which lost 4 bases and 10 bases, there was a span of 10 bases. The CDR3 runs 11 residues. DNA of the CDR3: TGTGCCAGCAGCCTGGGACCGCGAGCTTTCTTT. Protein product: CASSLGPRAFF.

The CDR3 loop reads CASSIGTSADPYEQYF. The CDR3 nucleotides read TGCGCCAGCAGCATCGGGACTAGCGCCGACCCCTACGAGCAGTACTTC. The chain employs TRBV5-1 and TRBJ2-7; 10 bases align to TRBD2. Losses at the gene ends were 4 bases for V and 2 bases for J; bases not matched to a gene: 9. The CDR3 has 16 residues. The germline CDR1 and CDR2 sequences are SGHRS and YFSETQ.

This clonotype was detected only a few times. V and J are TRBV20-1 and TRBJ2-5; D is ambiguous. Germline V CDR1 and CDR2: DFQATT, SNEGSKA (reference sequence). V was shortened by 6 bases and J by 3 bases, with 14 bases between the two germline ends. CDR3 length: 13 residues. CDR3 sequence (DNA): TGCAGTGCCCCTAGGGAAAACAAAGAGACCCAGTACTTC. Translated, it gives CSAPRENKETQYF.

This clonotype was detected a few times. The rearrangement joins TRBV6-2 or TRBV6-3 to TRBJ2-5; the D gene is possibly TRBD2 (6 bases). The germline V gene has CDR1 MNHEY and CDR2 SVGEGT. Trimming took off 2 bases at V and 5 bases at J, with 6 bases between the two ends. This CDR3 contains 12 residues. The CDR3 region has the DNA TGTGCCAGCAGTTACCGGGGGGAGACCCAGTACTTC. It encodes CASSYRGETQYF.

This clonotype was observed a few times. The chain is built from TRBV19 and TRBJ1-5, with D unresolved. Per germline, CDR1 LNHDA and CDR2 SQIVND (reference sequence). V lost 2 bases and J lost 6, with 14 bases in between. This CDR3 is 15 amino acids long. The CDR3 DNA follows: TGTGCCAGTAGTATACAACACCAGTGGGGTCAGCCCCAGCATTTT. Translated, it gives CASSIQHQWGQPQHF. Variable domain in full (rest from reference TRBV19 and TRBJ1-5): DGGITQSPKYLFRKEGQNVTLSCEQNLNHDAMYWYRQDPGQGLRLIYYSQIVNDFQKGDIAEGYSVSREKKESFPLTVTSAQKNPTAFYLCASSIQHQWGQPQHFGDGTRLSIL.

This clonotype has just a few counts. The chain links TRBV7-2 to TRBJ2-1; 12 bases map to TRBD2. This CDR3 comprises 15 residues. Trimming removed 2 bases from V and 4 bases from J; junction bases left unmatched: 0. Per germline, CDR1 SGHTA and CDR2 FQGNSA. CDR3 nucleotide sequence: TGTGCCAGCAGCTTAACTAGCGGGAGGTACAATGAGCAGTTCTTC. It translates to CASSLTSGRYNEQFF.

The rearrangement joins TRBV9 to TRBJ2-7, with D possibly TRBD1 on 5 matching bases. This CDR3 region has 16 residues. Germline CDR1 and CDR2: SGDLS and YYNGEE. V lost 3 bases and J lost 3, with 19 bases in between. The CDR3 DNA sequence: TGTGCCAGCAGCGCCCACAGGTCCTCGAGGAGCTACGAGCAGTACTTC. Protein sequence: CASSAHRSSRSYEQYF. Variable domain in full (rest from reference TRBV9 and TRBJ2-7): DSGVTQTPKHLITATGQRVTLRCSPRSGDLSVYWYQQSLDQGLQFLIQYYNGEERAKGNILERFSAQQFPDLHSELNLSSLELGDSALYFCASSAHRSSRSYEQYFGPGTRLTVT.

V gene TRBV7-2 combines with J gene TRBJ2-5; 10 nucleotides align to TRBD2. The V and J ends lost 1 base and 5 bases, in that order; junction bases with no gene match: 10. Germline CDR1 SGHTA, CDR2 FQGNSA. The CDR3 runs to 17 residues. CDR3 sequence (DNA): TGTGCCAGCAGCTTAGGGGCTAGCGGGAGTTCTAGGGAGACCCAGTACTTC. Its protein product is CASSLGASGSSRETQYF.

The chain's CDR3 is CASSSRGEAGGRTGELFF. CDR3 DNA: TGTGCCAGCAGCTCCCGAGGGGAAGCGGGGGGGCGCACCGGGGAGCTGTTTTTT. The rearrangement joins TRBV9 to TRBJ2-2; 10 bases agree with TRBD2. The CDR3 loop spans 18 amino acids. Germline trimming cut 4 bases from V and 4 bases from J; bases unmatched to any gene: 13. The germline CDR1 and CDR2 sequences are SGDLS and YYNGEE.

This clonotype has just a few counts. The rearrangement links TRBV2 to TRBJ2-1, with 10 nucleotides matching TRBD2. Germline V CDR1 and CDR2: SNHLY, FYNNEI. J gave up 9 bases and V 7 bases, and 9 bases lay outside the gene matches. CDR3 size: 14 residues. This chain's CDR3 is CASKGSSGSGEQFF. The CDR3, as DNA: TGTGCCAGCAAGGGGTCTAGCGGGAGTGGTGAGCAGTTCTTC.

The gene calls are TRBV7-2 and TRBJ2-5; TRBD2 matches 11 bases. Looked up from germline, CDR1 is SGHTA and CDR2 is FQGNSA. This CDR3 spans 14 amino acids. J was trimmed by 5 bases and V by 3 bases; bases with no gene match: 2. Written as DNA, the CDR3 is TGTGCCAGCAGCTTTAGCGGGAGGGTCGAGACCCAGTACTTC. This translates into CASSFSGRVETQYF.

This clonotype was counted between two and nine times. V and J are TRBV12-3 or TRBV12-4 and TRBJ1-2; no clear D gene. The CDR3 runs to 11 residues. V dropped 5 bases and J dropped 5 bases, with 6 bases sitting between them. The CDR3 DNA is TGTGCCAGCAGTGGCCTTTATGGCTACACCTTC. Its protein is CASSGLYGYTF.

This clonotype was observed many times. This chain links TRBV29-1 with TRBJ1-2; D unresolved. This CDR3 contains 14 residues. Germline V lookup: CDR1 SQVTM, CDR2 ANQGSEA. The germline V and J ends were trimmed by 5 bases and 5 bases, with 18 bases remaining between them. CDR3 in amino acids: CSVRVNAGDYGYTF. DNA of the CDR3: TGCAGCGTTCGCGTTAATGCCGGGGATTATGGCTACACCTTC.

CDR3 in DNA: TGCAGTGCTAGAGGGGATGCGGCGGGAGGGCCTAGGTTCAAGCAGTTCTTC. It codes for CSARGDAAGGPRFKQFF. The gene calls are TRBV20-1 and TRBJ2-1; 9 nucleotides agree with TRBD2. Trimming cost V 1 base and J 11 bases; bases outside gene matches: 18. CDR1 DFQATT and CDR2 SNEGSKA come from the germline V gene (reference sequence). The CDR3 runs 17 residues.

This clonotype was counted a few times. The rearrangement joins TRBV5-1 to TRBJ2-3; D is unclear. The CDR3 loop spans 15 amino acids. CDR1 and CDR2 from the germline V gene are SGHRS and YFSETQ. V was clipped by 0 bases and J by 4 bases, with 12 bases between them. Here the CDR3 reads CASSLDWTAADTQYF. CDR3 DNA: TGCGCCAGCAGCTTGGATTGGACGGCCGCAGATACGCAGTATTTT.

In this sample, this clonotype turned up a few times. The rearrangement links TRBV6-2 or TRBV6-3 to TRBJ2-1; D not certain. In germline, CDR1 is MNHEY, CDR2 SVGEGT. Trimming stripped 7 bases from V and 2 bases from J, with 12 bases between. CDR3 length: 14 amino acids. CDR3 amino acids: CASKTRKPYNEQFF. The DNA for the CDR3 is TGTGCCAGCAAAACCCGGAAACCCTACAATGAGCAGTTCTTC.

This clonotype was observed many times. The DNA of the CDR3 is TGCAGTGCTGTCGGGGGTCCTGGAGTTGCGCAGTATTTT. Protein product: CSAVGGPGVAQYF. The rearrangement joins TRBV20-1 to TRBJ2-3; weak D call: TRBD2 (6 bases). Germline assignment: CDR1 DFQATT and CDR2 SNEGSKA (reference sequence). The V gene lost 5 bases and the J gene lost 10 bases, with 19 bases spanning the gap. This CDR3 comprises 13 residues.

This clonotype has only a few counts. The chain employs TRBV5-1 and TRBJ1-2, with D maybe TRBD1 (5 bases). The V end lost 4 bases, the J end lost 7 bases, and 17 bases lay between the germline ends. The germline V gene encodes CDR1 SGHRS and CDR2 YFSETQ. The CDR3 contains 14 residues. The CDR3 coding sequence is TGCGCCAGCAGCCCCGGCGGACATGGGTCTGGCTACACCTTC. It encodes CASSPGGHGSGYTF. The full variable domain, its missing parts supplied by reference TRBV5-1 and TRBJ1-2, is KAGVTQTPRYLIKTRGQQVTLSCSPISGHRSVSWYQQTPGQGLQFLFEYFSETQRNKGNFPGRFSGRQFSNSRSEMNVSTLELGDSALYLCASSPGGHGSGYTFGSGTRLTVV.

This clonotype was recorded a few times. J is TRBJ1-3 and V is TRBV12-3 or TRBV12-4, with 10 bases that match TRBD1. The CDR3 is made up of 15 amino acids. V lost 9 bases to trimming and J lost 0 bases; unmatched junction nucleotides: 5. CDR3 residues: CASRQGAFSGNTIYF. DNA for the CDR3: TGTGCCAGTAGACAGGGGGCTTTCTCTGGAAACACCATATATTTT.

The chain recombines TRBV5-1 with TRBJ2-3; TRBD1 might be the D (5 bases). Per the germline V gene, CDR1 is SGHRS and CDR2 is YFSETQ. The CDR3 covers 14 residues. V shed 7 bases and J shed 1 base, with 13 bases lying between them. The CDR3 is CASRQGAGTDTQYF. As DNA, the CDR3 is TGCGCCAGCCGCCAGGGTGCGGGCACAGATACGCAGTATTTT.

This sequence joins TRBV27 and TRBJ2-2; D uncertain. The CDR3 is 14 amino acids. From germline, CDR1 is MNHEY and CDR2 SMNVEV (reference sequence). Trimming pared 3 bases from V and 3 bases from J, leaving 8 bases between. CDR3 DNA sequence: TGTGCCAGCAGTTTGAAATACGACACCGGGGAGCTGTTTTTT. Translation gives CASSLKYDTGELFF.

The V gene is TRBV20-1, the J gene TRBJ2-3; 8 positions agree with TRBD2. V shed 4 bases, J shed 3 bases, and the junction held 6 bases outside the gene matches. The CDR3 has 14 amino acids. Germline V gene lookup returns CDR1 DFQATT and CDR2 SNEGSKA (reference sequence). CDR3 DNA: TGCAGTGCTACGAGGGGCGGGAGGACAGATACGCAGTATTTT. Its protein product is CSATRGGRTDTQYF.

This clonotype was counted only a few times. This chain connects TRBV20-1 to TRBJ1-5, with D perhaps TRBD1 (6 bases). The CDR3 has 15 residues. Per the germline V gene, CDR1 is DFQATT and CDR2 is SNEGSKA (reference sequence). The CDR3 loop reads CSAGGGGGSNQPQHF. Here the CDR3 DNA reads TGCAGCGCTGGGGGTGGGGGCGGTAGCAATCAGCCCCAGCATTTT.

The chain couples TRBV10-3 to TRBJ2-5; TRBD2 matches at 8 bases. The CDR3 runs 17 residues. The trim removed 3 bases at V and 2 bases at J, leaving 11 bases unmatched. Germline V CDR1 and CDR2: ENHRY, SYGVKD. The CDR3, as DNA: TGTGCCATCAGTGATCGGAGCGGGAGCTCTTCTCAAGAGACCCAGTACTTC. Translated, it gives CAISDRSGSSSQETQYF.

Worth noting for this clonotype: Germline and junction disagree at one end, which may indicate a read error. The chain is built from TRBV7-7 and TRBJ2-5; TRBD2 matches at 7 bases. CDR3 length: 12 amino acids. Germline CDR1 and CDR2: SSHAT and FNYEAQ (reference sequence). The CDR3 nucleotides read TGTGCTAGCAGCCGGACTAGTGGGACCCAGTACTTC. As protein: CASSRTSGTQYF. Complete variable domain (other parts from reference TRBV7-7 and TRBJ2-5): GAGVSQSPRYKVTKRGQDVTLRCDPISSHATLYWYQQALGQGPEFLTYFNYEAQPDKSGLPSDRFSAERPEGSISTLTIQRTEQRDSAMYRCASSRTSGTQYFGPGTRLLVL.

The chain has TRBV5-6 and TRBJ2-2; TRBD2 is a possible D gene (6 bases). Germline V gene data show CDR1 as SGHDT and CDR2 as YYEEEE. V shed 0 bases and J shed 1 base, with 7 bases lying between them. This CDR3 comprises 15 residues. The CDR3 DNA sequence: TGTGCCAGCAGCTTGGGGACTAAGAACACCGGGGAGCTGTTTTTT. Its translation is CASSLGTKNTGELFF.